The text below deals with one TCR beta chain. V shed 2 bases and J 2 bases; nucleotides not matched to a gene: 1. The germline CDR1 and CDR2 sequences are SGHRS and YFSETQ. The CDR3 contains 15 residues. The sample belongs to a study of blood T cell repertoires in COVID-19. Only in-frame clones appear in the TCRdb table, and some are missing; sequencing was by immunoSEQ multiplex PCR. Of approximately 280,000 clones detected, approximately 89% appear once; the ten largest clones hold approximately 13%. This TCR was sampled from a woman aged 60-75 years with acute or convalescent COVID-19. What was sequenced was peripheral blood. This chain joins TRBV5-1 and TRBJ2-1, with TRBD2 identical over 10 bases. The CDR3: CASSLSGGAYNEQFF. The CDR3 DNA sequence: TGCGCCAGCAGCTTAAGCGGGGGGGCCTACAATGAGCAGTTCTTC.